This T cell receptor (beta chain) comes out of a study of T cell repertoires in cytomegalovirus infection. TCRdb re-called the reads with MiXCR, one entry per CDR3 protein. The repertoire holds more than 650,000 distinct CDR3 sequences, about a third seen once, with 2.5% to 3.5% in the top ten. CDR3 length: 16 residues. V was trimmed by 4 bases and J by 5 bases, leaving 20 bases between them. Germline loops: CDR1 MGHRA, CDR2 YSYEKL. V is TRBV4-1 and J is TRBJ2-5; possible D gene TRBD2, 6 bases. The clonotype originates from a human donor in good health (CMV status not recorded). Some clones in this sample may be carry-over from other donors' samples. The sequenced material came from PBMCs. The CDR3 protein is CASSRYPGRGRETQYF. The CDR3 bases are TGCGCCAGCAGCCGATATCCCGGTCGTGGGAGGGAGACCCAGTACTTC.